The T cell receptor beta chain under discussion was sequenced for a study of cytomegalovirus exposure and HLA in healthy donors. The CDR3 length is 17 residues. V gave up 4 bases and J gave up 1 base; unmatched junction bases: 9. Germline values: CDR1 SGHTS, CDR2 YDEGEE. 60 Vbeta and 13 Jbeta primers were used in PCR. Only in-frame clones appear in the TCRdb table, and some are missing; sequencing was by immunoSEQ multiplex PCR. The table lists 150,000 to 160,000 clones, about three quarters of them singletons. The TCR originated in a woman in her thirties or forties in good health and CMV-seronegative. Material: PBMCs. The J gene is TRBJ1-3, the V gene TRBV5-8; 9 nucleotides align to TRBD1. The chain's CDR3 is CASSHWGQGGSGNTIYF. CDR3 nucleotides: TGTGCCAGCAGCCACTGGGGACAGGGAGGATCTGGAAACACCATATATTTT.